The rows below give T cell receptor beta chains drawn from one sample of a study of radiation and T cells in renal cell carcinoma. Clones were read by immunoSEQ multiplex PCR, and TCRdb kept only the in-frame ones, dropping some. The sample contains 100,000 to 150,000 clones, approximately 80% of which appear only once. Sample: blood, taken from a patient whose treatment included radiotherapy and nephrectomy. The receptors come from a woman aged 60-75 years with renal cell carcinoma. Both conserved end residues are part of each CDR3. The order of the fields is D gene, J gene, V gene, clone size, CDR3 protein, CDR3 DNA. D genes are given only for firm matches. For some rows the clone size is stated as once, few or many, or as a class when expanded; others skip it.

. | TRBJ1-2 | TRBV15 | . | CATSGQRGLRAGYTF | TGTGCCACCAGCGGACAAAGAGGGCTCAGGGCTGGCTACACCTTC
. | TRBJ1-3 | TRBV5-6 | . | CASSFTGTINSGNTIYF | TGTGCCAGCAGCTTCACAGGGACGATAAACTCTGGAAACACCATATATTTT
TRBD1 | TRBJ2-7 | TRBV10-3 | . | CAISESGQGAGEQYF | TGTGCCATCAGTGAGTCGGGACAGGGGGCAGGTGAGCAGTACTTC
TRBD2 | TRBJ2-5 | TRBV28 | . | CASSLSILAGGETQYF | TGTGCCAGCAGTTTATCGATACTAGCGGGTGGGGAGACCCAGTACTTC
TRBD1 | TRBJ1-6 | TRBV6-1 | . | CASTGWDSYNSPLHF | TGTGCCAGCACGGGCTGGGACAGCTATAATTCACCCCTCCACTTT
TRBD1 | TRBJ1-4 | TRBV7-9 | once | CASSLAMTGAGEKLFF | TGTGCCAGCAGCTTAGCGATGACAGGGGCGGGCGAAAAACTGTTTTTT
TRBD1 | TRBJ1-5 | TRBV7-3 | . | CASSLTGNQPQHF | TGTGCCAGCAGCTTGACAGGGAATCAGCCCCAGCATTTT
. | TRBJ1-5 | TRBV28 | . | CASNLPQSPNQPQHF | TGTGCCAGCAACCTGCCACAGTCCCCCAATCAGCCCCAGCATTTT
. | TRBJ1-5 | TRBV19 | . | CASSTGDPFPLSNQPQHF | TGTGCCAGTAGTACGGGGGACCCATTTCCTTTGAGCAATCAGCCCCAGCATTTT
TRBD2 | TRBJ2-7 | TRBV5-1 | . | CASSPSGLIYEQYF | TGCGCCAGCAGCCCTAGCGGACTAATTTACGAGCAGTACTTC
. | TRBJ1-4 | TRBV4-3 | . | CASSQDSLTVHNEKLFF | TGCGCCAGCAGCCAAGACAGTTTGACAGTTCATAATGAAAAACTGTTTTTT
. | TRBJ2-7 | TRBV9 | . | CASSKGVEYEQYF | TGTGCCAGCAGCAAAGGTGTGGAGTACGAGCAGTACTTC
. | TRBJ1-1 | TRBV1 | . | CTSTPETSSGFGGAFF | TGCACCAGTACGCCCGAAACGTCGAGTGGGTTTGGGGGAGCTTTCTTT
. | TRBJ1-1 | TRBV2 | . | CASSEWVNTEAFF | TGTGCCAGCAGTGAATGGGTGAACACTGAAGCTTTCTTT
. | TRBJ1-2 | TRBV11-2 | . | CASSLGRSRGYTF | TGTGCCAGCAGCTTAGGTAGATCAAGGGGCTACACCTTC
. | TRBJ1-1 | TRBV19 | . | CASSMVEGTPFDAFF | TGTGCCAGTAGTATGGTCGAGGGAACACCTTTTGACGCTTTCTTT
. | TRBJ2-3 | TRBV6-1 | . | CASGVSRGLEDTQYF | TGTGCCAGCGGAGTTAGTAGAGGGCTAGAAGATACGCAGTATTTT
. | TRBJ1-1 | TRBV19 | . | CASSIEGPAFGSEAFF | TGTGCCAGTAGTATAGAGGGCCCGGCATTTGGGAGTGAAGCTTTCTTT
TRBD1 | TRBJ1-2 | TRBV6-1 | once | CASSEGQAEGYGYTF | TGTGCCAGCAGTGAGGGACAGGCGGAGGGCTATGGCTACACCTTC
. | TRBJ2-1 | TRBV5-5 | . | CASSYGGNEQFF | TGTGCCAGCAGCTACGGGGGCAATGAGCAGTTCTTC
TRBD1 | TRBJ2-1 | TRBV7-3 | . | CASSTGTGRNEQFF | TGTGCCAGCAGCACGGGGACAGGGAGGAATGAGCAGTTCTTC
. | TRBJ1-3 | TRBV9 | . | CASSVDTVNPGNTIYF | TGTGCCAGCAGCGTAGATACAGTAAACCCTGGAAACACCATATATTTT
. | TRBJ1-3 | TRBV5-1 | . | CASSLTLRTIDGVSGNTIYF | TGCGCCAGCAGCCTAACTCTCCGGACCATCGACGGGGTCTCTGGAAACACCATATATTTT